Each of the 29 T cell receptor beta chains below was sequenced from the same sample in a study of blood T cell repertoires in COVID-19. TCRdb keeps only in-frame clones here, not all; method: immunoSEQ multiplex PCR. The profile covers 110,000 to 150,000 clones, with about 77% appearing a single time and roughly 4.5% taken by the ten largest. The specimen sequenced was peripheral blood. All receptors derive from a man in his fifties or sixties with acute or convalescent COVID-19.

DNA of the CDR3: TGTGCCACCAGTGTCGGGACTAGCGGGACAGAGACCCAGTACTTC. This translates into CATSVGTSGTETQYF. The chain links TRBV24-1 to TRBJ2-5; 13 bases are a match to TRBD2. J lost 4 bases, V lost 5 bases, and 3 bases had no gene match. CDR1 and CDR2 from the germline V gene are KGHDR and SFDVKD. The CDR3 has 15 residues.

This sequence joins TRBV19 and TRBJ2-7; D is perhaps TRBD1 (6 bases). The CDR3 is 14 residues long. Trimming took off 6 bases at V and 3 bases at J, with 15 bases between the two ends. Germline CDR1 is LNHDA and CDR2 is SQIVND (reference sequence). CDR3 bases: TGTGCCAGTAGCCAGGGGCCTAGCAGCTACGAGCAGTACTTC. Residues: CASSQGPSSYEQYF. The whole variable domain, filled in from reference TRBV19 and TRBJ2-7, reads DGGITQSPKYLFRKEGQNVTLSCEQNLNHDAMYWYRQDPGQGLRLIYYSQIVNDFQKGDIAEGYSVSREKKESFPLTVTSAQKNPTAFYLCASSQGPSSYEQYFGPGTRLTVT.

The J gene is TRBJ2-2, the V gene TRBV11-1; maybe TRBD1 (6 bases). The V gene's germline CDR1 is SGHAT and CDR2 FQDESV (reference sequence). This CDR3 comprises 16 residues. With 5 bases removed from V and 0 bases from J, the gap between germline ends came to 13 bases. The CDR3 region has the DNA TGTGCCAGCAGCGCGACAGGAGCCCCGAACACCGGGGAGCTGTTTTTT. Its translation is CASSATGAPNTGELFF.

The CDR3 sequence is CASSAVQGYEQYF. CDR3 DNA sequence: TGTGCCAGCAGTGCGGTACAGGGCTACGAGCAGTACTTC. The V call is TRBV2, the J call TRBJ2-7; perhaps TRBD1 as D (6 bases). Germline V gene data show CDR1 as SNHLY and CDR2 as FYNNEI. The CDR3 extends over 13 amino acids. Trimming took 4 bases from V and 3 from J, leaving 10 bases between them.

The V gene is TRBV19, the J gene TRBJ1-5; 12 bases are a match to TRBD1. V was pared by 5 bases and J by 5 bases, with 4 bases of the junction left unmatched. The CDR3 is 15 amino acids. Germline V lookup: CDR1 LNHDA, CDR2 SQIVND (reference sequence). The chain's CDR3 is CASSRGDRGHQPQHF. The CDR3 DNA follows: TGTGCCAGTAGTCGAGGGGACAGGGGGCATCAGCCCCAGCATTTT.

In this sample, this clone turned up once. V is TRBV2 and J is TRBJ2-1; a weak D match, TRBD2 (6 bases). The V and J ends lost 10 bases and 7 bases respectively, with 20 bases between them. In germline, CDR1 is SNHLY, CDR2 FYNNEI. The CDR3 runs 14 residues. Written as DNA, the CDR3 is TGTGCCATCTATCCTACCCGGGAGTTTAATGAGCAGTTCTTC. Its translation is CAIYPTREFNEQFF.

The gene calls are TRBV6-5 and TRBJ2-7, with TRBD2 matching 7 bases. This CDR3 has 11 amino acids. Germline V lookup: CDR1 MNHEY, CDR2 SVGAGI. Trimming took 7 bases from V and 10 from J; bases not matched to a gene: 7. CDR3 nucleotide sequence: TGTGCCAGCACCTCAGGACTAGTACAGTACTTC. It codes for CASTSGLVQYF.

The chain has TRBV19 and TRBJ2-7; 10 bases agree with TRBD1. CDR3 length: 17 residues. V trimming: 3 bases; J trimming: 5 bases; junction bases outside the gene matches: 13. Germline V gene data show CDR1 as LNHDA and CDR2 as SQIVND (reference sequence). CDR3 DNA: TGTGCCAGTAGTATTGAACATCCGGGACAGGGGAGACACGAGCAGTACTTC. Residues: CASSIEHPGQGRHEQYF.

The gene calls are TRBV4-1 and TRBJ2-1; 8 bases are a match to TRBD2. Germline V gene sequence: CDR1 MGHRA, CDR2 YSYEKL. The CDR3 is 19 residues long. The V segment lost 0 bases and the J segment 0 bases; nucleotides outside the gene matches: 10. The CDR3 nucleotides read TGCGCCAGCAGCCAAGATTGGAGCGGGAGTTCAAGCTCCTACAATGAGCAGTTCTTC. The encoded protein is CASSQDWSGSSSSYNEQFF.

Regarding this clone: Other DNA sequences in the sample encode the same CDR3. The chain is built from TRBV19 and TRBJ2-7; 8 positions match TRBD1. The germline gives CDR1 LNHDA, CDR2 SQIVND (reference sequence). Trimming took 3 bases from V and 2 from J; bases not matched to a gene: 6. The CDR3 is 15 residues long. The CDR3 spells CASSISGQGAYEQYF. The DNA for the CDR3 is TGTGCCAGTAGTATCAGCGGACAGGGTGCCTACGAGCAGTACTTC.

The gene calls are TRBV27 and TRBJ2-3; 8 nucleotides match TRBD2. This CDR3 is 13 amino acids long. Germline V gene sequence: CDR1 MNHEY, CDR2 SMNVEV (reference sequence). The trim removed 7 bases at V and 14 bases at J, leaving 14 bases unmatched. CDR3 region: CASIPPSGTRRYF. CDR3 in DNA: TGTGCCAGCATCCCACCCTCCGGGACTAGAAGGTATTTT.

The chain's CDR3 is CASSPGTVVTGELFF. The CDR3 region has the DNA TGTGCCAGCAGTCCCGGGACAGTAGTAACCGGGGAGCTGTTTTTT. This chain links TRBV7-2 with TRBJ2-2; 7 bases are a match to TRBD1. The V and J ends lost 6 bases and 5 bases, in that order; junction bases with no gene match: 9. Germline V CDR1 and CDR2: SGHTA, FQGNSA. The CDR3 runs to 15 residues.

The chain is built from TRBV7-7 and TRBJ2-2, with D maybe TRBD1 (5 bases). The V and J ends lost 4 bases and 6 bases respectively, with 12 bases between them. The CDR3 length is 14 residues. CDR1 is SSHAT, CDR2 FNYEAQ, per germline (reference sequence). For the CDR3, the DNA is TGTGCCAGCAGCTCTCAGGGTGGGGCCGGGGAGCTGTTTTTT. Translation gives CASSSQGGAGELFF.

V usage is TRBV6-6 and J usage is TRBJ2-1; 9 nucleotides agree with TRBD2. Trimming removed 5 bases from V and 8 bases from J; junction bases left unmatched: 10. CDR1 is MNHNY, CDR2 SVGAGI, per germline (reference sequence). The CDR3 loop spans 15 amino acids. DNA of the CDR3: TGTGCCAGCAGTGACTTAGCGGGAGCTATCTATGAGCAGTTCTTC. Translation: CASSDLAGAIYEQFF.

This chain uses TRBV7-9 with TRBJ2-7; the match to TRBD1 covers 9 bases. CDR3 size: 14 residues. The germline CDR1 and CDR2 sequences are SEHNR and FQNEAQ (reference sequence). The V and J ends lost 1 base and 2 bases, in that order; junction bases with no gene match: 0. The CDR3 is CASSLDRGPYEQYF. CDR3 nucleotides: TGTGCCAGCAGCTTAGACAGGGGGCCCTACGAGCAGTACTTC.

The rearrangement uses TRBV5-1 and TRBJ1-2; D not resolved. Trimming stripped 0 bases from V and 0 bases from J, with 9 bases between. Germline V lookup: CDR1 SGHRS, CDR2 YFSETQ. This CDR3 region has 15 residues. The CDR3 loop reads CASSLDGQANYGYTF. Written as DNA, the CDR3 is TGCGCCAGCAGCTTGGACGGCCAGGCTAACTATGGCTACACCTTC.

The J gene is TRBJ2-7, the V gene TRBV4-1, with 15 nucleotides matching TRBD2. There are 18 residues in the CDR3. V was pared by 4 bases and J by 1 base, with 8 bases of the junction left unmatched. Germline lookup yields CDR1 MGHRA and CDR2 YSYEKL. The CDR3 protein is CASSPMGLAGGFSYEQYF. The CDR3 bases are TGCGCCAGCAGCCCAATGGGACTAGCGGGAGGTTTTTCCTACGAGCAGTACTTC.

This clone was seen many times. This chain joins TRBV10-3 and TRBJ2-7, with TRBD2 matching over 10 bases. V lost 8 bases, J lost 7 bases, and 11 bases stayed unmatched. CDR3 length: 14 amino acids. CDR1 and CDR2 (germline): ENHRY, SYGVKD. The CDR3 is CAIGIAGGLGEQYF. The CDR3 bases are TGTGCCATCGGGATAGCGGGAGGTTTGGGGGAGCAGTACTTC.

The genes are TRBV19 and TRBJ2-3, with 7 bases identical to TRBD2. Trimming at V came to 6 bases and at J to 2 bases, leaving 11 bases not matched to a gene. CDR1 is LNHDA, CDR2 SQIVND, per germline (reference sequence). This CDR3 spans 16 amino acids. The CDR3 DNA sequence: TGTGCCAGTAGCACCAGGTGGGGGACTATCACAGATACGCAGTATTTT. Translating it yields CASSTRWGTITDTQYF.

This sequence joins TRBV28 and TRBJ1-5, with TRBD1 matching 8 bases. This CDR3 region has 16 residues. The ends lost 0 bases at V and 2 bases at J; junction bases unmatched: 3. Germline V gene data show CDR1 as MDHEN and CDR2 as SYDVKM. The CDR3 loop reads CASSLWAGGGNQPQHF. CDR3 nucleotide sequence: TGTGCCAGCAGTTTATGGGCAGGGGGCGGCAATCAGCCCCAGCATTTT.

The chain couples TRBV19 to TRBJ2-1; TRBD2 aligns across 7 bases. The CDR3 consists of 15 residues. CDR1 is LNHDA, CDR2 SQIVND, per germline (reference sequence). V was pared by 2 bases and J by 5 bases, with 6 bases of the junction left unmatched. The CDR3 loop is CASSITSAVNNEQFF. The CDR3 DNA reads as TGTGCCAGTAGTATAACTAGCGCGGTAAACAATGAGCAGTTCTTC.

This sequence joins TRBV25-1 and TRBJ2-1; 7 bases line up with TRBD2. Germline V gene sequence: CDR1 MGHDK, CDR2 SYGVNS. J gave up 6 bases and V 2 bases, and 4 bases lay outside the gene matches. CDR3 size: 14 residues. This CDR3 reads CASSESGMFNEQFF. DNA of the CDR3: TGTGCCAGCAGTGAAAGCGGGATGTTCAATGAGCAGTTCTTC.

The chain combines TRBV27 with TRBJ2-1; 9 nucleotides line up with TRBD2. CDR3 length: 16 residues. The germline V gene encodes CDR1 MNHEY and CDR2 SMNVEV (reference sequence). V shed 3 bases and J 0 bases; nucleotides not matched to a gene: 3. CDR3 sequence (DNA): TGTGCCAGCAGTTTCGTAGCGGGAGCCTCCTACAATGAGCAGTTCTTC. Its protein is CASSFVAGASYNEQFF.

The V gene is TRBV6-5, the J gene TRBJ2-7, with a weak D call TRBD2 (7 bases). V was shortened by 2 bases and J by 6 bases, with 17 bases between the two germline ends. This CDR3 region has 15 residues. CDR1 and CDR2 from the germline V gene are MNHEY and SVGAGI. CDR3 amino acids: CASSYTLGGGGEQYF. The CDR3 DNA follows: TGTGCCAGCAGTTACACCCTAGGGGGAGGGGGCGAGCAGTACTTC.

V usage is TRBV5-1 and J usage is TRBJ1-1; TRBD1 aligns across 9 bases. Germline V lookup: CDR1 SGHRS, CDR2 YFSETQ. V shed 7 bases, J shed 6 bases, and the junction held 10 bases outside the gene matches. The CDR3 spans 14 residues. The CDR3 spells CASAAGTGFPEAFF. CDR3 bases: TGCGCCAGCGCCGCCGGGACAGGGTTCCCTGAAGCTTTCTTT.

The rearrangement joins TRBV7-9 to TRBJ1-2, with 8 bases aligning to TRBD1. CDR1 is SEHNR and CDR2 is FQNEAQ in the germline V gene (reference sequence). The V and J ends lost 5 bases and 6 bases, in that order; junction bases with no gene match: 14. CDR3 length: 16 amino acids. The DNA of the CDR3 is TGTGCCAGCAGCCCCGGCGACAGGGGATCTTTCGATGGCTACACCTTC. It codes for CASSPGDRGSFDGYTF.

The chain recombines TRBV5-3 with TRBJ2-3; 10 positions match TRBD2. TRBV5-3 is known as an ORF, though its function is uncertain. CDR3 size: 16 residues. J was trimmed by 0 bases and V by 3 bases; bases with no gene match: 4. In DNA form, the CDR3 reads TGTGCCAGAAGCTCCCTAGCGGGAGAAAGCACAGATACGCAGTATTTT. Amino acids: CARSSLAGESTDTQYF.

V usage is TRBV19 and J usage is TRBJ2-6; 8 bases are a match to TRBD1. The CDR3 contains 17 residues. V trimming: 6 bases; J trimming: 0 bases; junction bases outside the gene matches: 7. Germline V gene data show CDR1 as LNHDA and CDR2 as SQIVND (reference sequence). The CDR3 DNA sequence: TGTGCCAGTAGCGCGACAGGGGCGAACTCTGGGGCCAACGTCCTGACTTTC. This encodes CASSATGANSGANVLTF.

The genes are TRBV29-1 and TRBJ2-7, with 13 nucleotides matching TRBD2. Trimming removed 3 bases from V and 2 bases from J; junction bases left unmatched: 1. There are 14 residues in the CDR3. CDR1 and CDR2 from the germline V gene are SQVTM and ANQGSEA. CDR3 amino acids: CSVDGTSGAYEQYF. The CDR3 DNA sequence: TGCAGCGTTGATGGGACTAGCGGGGCCTACGAGCAGTACTTC.